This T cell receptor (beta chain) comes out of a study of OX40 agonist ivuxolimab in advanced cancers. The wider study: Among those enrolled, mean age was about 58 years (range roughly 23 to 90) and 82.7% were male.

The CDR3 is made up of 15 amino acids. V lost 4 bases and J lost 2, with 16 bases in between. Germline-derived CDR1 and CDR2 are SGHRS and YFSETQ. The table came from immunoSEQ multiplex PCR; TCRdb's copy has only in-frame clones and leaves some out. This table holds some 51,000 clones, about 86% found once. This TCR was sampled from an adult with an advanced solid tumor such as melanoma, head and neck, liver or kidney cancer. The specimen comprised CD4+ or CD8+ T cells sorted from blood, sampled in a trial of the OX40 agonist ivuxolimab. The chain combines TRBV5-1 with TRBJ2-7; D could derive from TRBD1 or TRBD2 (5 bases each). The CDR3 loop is CASSPIWGTTYEQYF. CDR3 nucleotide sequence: TGCGCCAGCAGCCCGATTTGGGGGACCACCTACGAGCAGTACTTC.